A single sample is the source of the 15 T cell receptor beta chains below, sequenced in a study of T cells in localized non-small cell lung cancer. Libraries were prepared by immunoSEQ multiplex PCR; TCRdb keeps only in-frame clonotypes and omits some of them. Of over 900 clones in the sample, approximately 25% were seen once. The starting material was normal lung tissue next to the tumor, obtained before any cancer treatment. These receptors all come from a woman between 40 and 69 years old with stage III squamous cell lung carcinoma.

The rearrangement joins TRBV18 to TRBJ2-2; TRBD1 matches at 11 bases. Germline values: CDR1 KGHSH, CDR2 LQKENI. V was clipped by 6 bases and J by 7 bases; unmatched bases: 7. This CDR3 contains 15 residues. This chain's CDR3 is CASSPDRGLDGELFF. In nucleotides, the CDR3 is TGTGCCAGCTCTCCGGACAGGGGGCTAGACGGGGAGCTGTTTTTT.

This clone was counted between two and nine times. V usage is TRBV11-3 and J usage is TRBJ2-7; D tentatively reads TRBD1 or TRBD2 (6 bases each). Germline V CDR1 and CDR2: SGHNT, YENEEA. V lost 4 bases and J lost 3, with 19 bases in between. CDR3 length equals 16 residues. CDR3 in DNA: TGTGCCAGCAGCTCTCGAGCCGCGGGACACCTCTACGAGCAGTACTTC. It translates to CASSSRAAGHLYEQYF. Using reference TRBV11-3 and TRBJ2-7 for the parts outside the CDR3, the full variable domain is EAGVVQSPRYKIIEKKQPVAFWCNPISGHNTLYWYLQNLGQGPELLIRYENEEAVDDSQLPKDRFSAERLKGVDSTLKIQPAELGDSAVYLCASSSRAAGHLYEQYFGPGTRLTVT.

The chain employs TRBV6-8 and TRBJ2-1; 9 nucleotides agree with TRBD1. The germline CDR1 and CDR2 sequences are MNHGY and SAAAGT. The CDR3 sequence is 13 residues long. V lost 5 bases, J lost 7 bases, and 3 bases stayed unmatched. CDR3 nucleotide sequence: TGTGCCAGCAGTCCACAGGGGGCAAATGAGCAGTTCTTC. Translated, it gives CASSPQGANEQFF.

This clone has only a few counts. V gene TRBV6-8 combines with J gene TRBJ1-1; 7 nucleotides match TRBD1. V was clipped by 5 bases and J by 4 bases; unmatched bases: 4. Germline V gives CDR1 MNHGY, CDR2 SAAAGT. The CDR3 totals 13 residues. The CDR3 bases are TGTGCCAGCAGTGACAGGGAGGGCACTGAAGCTTTCTTT. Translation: CASSDREGTEAFF.

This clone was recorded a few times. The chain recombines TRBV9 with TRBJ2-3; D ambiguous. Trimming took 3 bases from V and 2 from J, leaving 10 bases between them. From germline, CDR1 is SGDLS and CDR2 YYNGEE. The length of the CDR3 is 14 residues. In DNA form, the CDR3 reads TGTGCCAGCAGCGCCGACCCTCACACAGATACGCAGTATTTT. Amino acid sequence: CASSADPHTDTQYF.

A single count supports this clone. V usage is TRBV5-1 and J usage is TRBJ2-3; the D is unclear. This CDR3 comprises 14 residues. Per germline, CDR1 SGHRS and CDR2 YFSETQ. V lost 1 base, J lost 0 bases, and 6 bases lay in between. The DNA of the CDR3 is TGCGCCAGCAGCTTGCCAGCCAGCACAGATACGCAGTATTTT. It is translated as CASSLPASTDTQYF.

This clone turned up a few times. CDR3 loop: CASSFPLGGSTDTQYF. The CDR3 nucleotides read TGTGCCAGCAGCTTTCCCTTGGGGGGGAGCACAGATACGCAGTATTTT. The chain uses TRBV7-5 and TRBJ2-3; TRBD2, the D gene given by the table, was not confirmed from the DNA. TRBV7-5 is deemed a pseudogene. CDR3 length: 16 residues.

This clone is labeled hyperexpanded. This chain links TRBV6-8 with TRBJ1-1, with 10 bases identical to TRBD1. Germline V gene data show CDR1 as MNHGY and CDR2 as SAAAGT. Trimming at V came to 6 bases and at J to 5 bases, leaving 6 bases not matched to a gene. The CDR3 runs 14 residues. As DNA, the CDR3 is TGTGCCAGCAGATCCGGGACAGGGGAAACTGAAGCTTTCTTT. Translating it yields CASRSGTGETEAFF.

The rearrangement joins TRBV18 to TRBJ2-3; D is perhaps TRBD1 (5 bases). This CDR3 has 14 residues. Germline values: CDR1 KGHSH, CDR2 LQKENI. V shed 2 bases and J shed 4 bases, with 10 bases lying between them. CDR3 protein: CASSPGQGADTQYF. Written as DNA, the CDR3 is TGTGCCAGCTCACCAGGGCAGGGCGCAGATACGCAGTATTTT.

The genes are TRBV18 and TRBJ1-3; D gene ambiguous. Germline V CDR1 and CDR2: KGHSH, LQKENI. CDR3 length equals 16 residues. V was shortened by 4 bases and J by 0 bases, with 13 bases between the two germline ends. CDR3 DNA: TGTGCCAGCTCACTCTCGGTTCTCAGCTCTGGAAACACCATATATTTT. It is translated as CASSLSVLSSGNTIYF.

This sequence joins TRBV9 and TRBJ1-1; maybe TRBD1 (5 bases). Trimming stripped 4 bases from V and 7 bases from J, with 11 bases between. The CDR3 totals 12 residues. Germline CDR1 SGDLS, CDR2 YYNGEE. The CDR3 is CASSKTAGEAFF. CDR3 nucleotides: TGTGCCAGCAGCAAGACAGCAGGTGAAGCTTTCTTT.

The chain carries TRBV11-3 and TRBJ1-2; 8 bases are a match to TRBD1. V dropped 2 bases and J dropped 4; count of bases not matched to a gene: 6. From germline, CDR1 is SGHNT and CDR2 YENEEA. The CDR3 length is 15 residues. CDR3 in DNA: TGTGCCAGCAGCTTACCCGGACAGGGAAGCTATGGCTACACCTTC. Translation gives CASSLPGQGSYGYTF.

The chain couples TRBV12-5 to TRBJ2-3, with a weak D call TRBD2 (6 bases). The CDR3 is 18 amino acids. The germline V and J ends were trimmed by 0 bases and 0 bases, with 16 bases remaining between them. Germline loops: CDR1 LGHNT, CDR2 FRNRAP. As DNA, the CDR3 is TGTGCTAGTGGTTTGGTACTAGATGGTAGCGGTAGCACAGATACGCAGTATTTT. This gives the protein CASGLVLDGSGSTDTQYF.

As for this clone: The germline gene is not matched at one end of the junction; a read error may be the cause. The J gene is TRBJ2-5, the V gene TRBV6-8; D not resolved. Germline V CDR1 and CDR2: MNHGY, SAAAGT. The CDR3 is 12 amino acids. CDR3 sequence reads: CAISVTQETQYF. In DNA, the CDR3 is TGTGCCATCAGTGTTACCCAAGAGACCCAGTACTTC.

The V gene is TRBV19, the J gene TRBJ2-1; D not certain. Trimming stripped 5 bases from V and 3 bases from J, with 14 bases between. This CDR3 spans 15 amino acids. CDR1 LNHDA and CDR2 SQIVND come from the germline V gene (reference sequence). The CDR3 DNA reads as TGTGCCAGTAGTCCCACTTCGACCTTCTACAATGAGCAGTTCTTC. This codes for CASSPTSTFYNEQFF.